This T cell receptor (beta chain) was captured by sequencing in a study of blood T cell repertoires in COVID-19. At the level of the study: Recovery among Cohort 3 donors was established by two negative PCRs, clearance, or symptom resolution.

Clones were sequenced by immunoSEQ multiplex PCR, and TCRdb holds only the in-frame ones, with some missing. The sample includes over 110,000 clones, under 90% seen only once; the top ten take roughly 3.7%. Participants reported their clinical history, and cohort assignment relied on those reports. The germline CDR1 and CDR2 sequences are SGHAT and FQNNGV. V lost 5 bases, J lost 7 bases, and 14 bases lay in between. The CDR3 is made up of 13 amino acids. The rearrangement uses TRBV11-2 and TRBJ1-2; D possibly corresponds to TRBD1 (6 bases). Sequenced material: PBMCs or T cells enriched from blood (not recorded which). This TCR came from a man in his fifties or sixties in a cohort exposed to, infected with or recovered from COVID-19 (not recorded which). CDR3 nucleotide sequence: TGTGCCAGCAGCCCTACAGGGAGGGGTGGCTACACCTTC. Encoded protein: CASSPTGRGGYTF.